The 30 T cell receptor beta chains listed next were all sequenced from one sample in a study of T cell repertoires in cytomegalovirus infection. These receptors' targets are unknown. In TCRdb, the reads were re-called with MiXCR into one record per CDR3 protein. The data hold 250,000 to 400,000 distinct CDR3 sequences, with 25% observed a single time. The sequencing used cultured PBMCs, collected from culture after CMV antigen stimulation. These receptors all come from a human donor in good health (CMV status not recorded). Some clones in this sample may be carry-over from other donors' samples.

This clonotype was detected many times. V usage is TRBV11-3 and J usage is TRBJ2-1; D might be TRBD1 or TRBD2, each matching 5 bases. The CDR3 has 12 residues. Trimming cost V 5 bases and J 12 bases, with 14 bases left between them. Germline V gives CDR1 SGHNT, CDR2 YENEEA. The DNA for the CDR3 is TGTGCCAGCAGCCCCGACAGACTATTGCAGTTCTTC. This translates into CASSPDRLLQFF. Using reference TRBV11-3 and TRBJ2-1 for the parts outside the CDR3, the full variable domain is EAGVVQSPRYKIIEKKQPVAFWCNPISGHNTLYWYLQNLGQGPELLIRYENEEAVDDSQLPKDRFSAERLKGVDSTLKIQPAELGDSAVYLCASSPDRLLQFFGPGTRLTVL.

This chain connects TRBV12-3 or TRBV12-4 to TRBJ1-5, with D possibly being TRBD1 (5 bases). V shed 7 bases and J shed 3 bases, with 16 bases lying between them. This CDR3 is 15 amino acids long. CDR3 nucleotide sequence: TGTGCCAGCACCTCCCCTGGGGGTCCCAATCAGCCCCAGCATTTT. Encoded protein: CASTSPGGPNQPQHF.

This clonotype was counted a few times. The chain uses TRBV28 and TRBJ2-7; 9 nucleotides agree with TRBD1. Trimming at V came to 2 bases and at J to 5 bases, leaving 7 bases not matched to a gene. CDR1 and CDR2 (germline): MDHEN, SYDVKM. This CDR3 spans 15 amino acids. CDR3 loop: CASSLGRDRVHEQYF. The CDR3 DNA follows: TGTGCCAGCAGTTTAGGCCGGGACAGGGTCCACGAGCAGTACTTC.

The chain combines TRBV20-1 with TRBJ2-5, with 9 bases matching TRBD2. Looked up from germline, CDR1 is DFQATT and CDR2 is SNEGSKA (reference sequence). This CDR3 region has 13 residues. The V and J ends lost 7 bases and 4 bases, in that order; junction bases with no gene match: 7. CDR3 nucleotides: TGCAGTGGTAGCGGGAGTTTGCGAGAGACCCAGTACTTC. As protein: CSGSGSLRETQYF.

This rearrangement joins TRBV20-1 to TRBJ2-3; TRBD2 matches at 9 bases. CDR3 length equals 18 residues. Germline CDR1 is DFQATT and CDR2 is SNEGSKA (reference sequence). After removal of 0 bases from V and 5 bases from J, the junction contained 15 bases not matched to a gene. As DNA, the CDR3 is TGCAGTGCTAGAGATCTGGCGGGAGGGCCTTATGCTAAAGATACGCAGTATTTT. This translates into CSARDLAGGPYAKDTQYF.

The CDR3 region is CASSFARETDTQYF. The CDR3 bases are TGTGCCAGCAGCTTTGCGCGGGAGACAGATACGCAGTATTTT. V gene TRBV5-4 combines with J gene TRBJ2-3; 7 nucleotides agree with TRBD2. CDR1 and CDR2 (germline): SGHNT, YYREEE (reference sequence). V gave up 2 bases and J gave up 3 bases; unmatched junction bases: 3. The CDR3 totals 14 residues. The full variable domain, in which reference TRBV5-4 and TRBJ2-3 provide the parts outside the CDR3, is ETGVTQSPTHLIKTRGQQVTLRCSSQSGHNTVSWYQQALGQGPQFIFQYYREEENGRGNFPPRFSGLQFPNYSSELNVNALELDDSALYLCASSFARETDTQYFGPGTRLTVL.

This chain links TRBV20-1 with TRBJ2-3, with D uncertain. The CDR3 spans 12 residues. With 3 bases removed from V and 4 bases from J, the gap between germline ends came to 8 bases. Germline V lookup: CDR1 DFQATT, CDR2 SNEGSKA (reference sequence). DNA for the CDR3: TGCAGTGCTAGGTTCATTCCAGATACGCAGTATTTT. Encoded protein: CSARFIPDTQYF.

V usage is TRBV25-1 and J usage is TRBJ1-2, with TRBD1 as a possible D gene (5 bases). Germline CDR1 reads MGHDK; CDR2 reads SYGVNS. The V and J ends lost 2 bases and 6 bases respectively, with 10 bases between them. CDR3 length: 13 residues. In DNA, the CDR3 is TGTGCCAGCAGTGAACCCCCAGGGCATGGCTACACCTTC. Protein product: CASSEPPGHGYTF.

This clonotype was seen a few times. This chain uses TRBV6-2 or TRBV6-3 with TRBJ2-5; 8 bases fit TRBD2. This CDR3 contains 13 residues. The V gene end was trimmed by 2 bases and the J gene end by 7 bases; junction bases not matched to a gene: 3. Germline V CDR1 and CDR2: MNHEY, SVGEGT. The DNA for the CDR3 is TGTGCCAGCAGTTACAGCGGGAGTGTGACCCAGTACTTC. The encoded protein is CASSYSGSVTQYF.

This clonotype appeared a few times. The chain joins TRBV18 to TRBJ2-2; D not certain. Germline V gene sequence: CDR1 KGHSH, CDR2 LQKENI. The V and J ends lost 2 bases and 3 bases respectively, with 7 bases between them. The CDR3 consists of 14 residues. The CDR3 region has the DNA TGTGCCAGCTCACCAAGGGCCTACACCGGGGAGCTGTTTTTT. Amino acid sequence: CASSPRAYTGELFF.

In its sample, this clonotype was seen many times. The CDR3 is CASSERQTYEQYF. The CDR3 nucleotides read TGTGCCAGCAGTGAGCGGCAGACCTACGAGCAGTACTTC. This chain uses TRBV6-1 with TRBJ2-7, with D uncertain. The CDR3 extends over 13 amino acids. Germline V lookup: CDR1 MNHNS, CDR2 SASEGT. V gave up 3 bases and J gave up 2 bases, with 8 bases separating them.

CDR3 sequence (DNA): TGCGCCAGCAGCTCGGGACTATTGAGCACAGATACGCAGTATTTT. Translating it yields CASSSGLLSTDTQYF. The V and J genes are TRBV4-1 and TRBJ2-3, with 7 nucleotides matching TRBD2. Germline loops: CDR1 MGHRA, CDR2 YSYEKL. After removal of 5 bases from V and 0 bases from J, the junction contained 5 bases not matched to a gene. This CDR3 has 15 amino acids.

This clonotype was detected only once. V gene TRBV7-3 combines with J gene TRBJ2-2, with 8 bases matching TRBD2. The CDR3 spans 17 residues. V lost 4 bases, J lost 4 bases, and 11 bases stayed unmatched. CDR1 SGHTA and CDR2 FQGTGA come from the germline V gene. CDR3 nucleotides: TGTGCCAGCAGCTCTAACTTCCCGGGAGGGCCCACCGGGGAGCTGTTTTTT. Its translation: CASSSNFPGGPTGELFF.

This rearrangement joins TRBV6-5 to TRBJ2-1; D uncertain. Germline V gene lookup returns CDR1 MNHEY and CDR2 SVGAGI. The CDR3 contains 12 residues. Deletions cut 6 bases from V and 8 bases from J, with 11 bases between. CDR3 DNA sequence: TGTGCCAGCAGGCAGACTGGAGATGAGCAGTTCTTC. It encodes CASRQTGDEQFF.

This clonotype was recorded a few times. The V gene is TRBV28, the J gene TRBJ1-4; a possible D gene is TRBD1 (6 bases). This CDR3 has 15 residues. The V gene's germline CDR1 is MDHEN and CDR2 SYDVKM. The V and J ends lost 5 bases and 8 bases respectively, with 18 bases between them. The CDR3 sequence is CASSQFSGEGEKLFF. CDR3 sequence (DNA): TGTGCCAGCAGTCAATTCTCAGGGGAAGGGGAAAAACTGTTTTTT.

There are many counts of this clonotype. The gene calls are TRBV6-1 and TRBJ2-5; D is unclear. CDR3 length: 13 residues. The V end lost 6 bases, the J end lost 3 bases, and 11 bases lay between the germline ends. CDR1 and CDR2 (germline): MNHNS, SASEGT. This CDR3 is CASRFRVEETQYF. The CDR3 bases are TGTGCCAGCAGGTTTCGGGTGGAAGAGACCCAGTACTTC.

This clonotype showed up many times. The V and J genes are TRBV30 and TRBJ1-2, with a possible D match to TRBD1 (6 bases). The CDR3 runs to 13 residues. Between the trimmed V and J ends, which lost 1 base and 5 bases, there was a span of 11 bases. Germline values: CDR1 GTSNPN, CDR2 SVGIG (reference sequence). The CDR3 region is CAWSGGRGYGYTF. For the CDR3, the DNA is TGTGCCTGGAGTGGGGGCAGGGGATATGGCTACACCTTC. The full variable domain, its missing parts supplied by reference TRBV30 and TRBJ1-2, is SQTIHQWPATLVQPVGSPLSLECTVEGTSNPNLYWYRQAAGRGLQLLFYSVGIGQISSEVPQNLSASRPQDRQFILSSKKLLLSDSGFYLCAWSGGRGYGYTFGSGTRLTVV.

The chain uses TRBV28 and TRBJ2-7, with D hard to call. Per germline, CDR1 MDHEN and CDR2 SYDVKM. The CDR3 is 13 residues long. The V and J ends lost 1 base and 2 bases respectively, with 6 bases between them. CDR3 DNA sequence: TGTGCCAGCAGTTTATTGGGTCCCTACGAGCAGTACTTC. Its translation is CASSLLGPYEQYF.

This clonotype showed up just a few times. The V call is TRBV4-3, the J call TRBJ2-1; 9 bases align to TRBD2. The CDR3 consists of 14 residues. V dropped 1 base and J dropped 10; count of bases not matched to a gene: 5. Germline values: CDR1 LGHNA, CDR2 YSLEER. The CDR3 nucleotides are TGCGCCAGCAGCCAAGCGACTAGCGGCCCCGAGCAGTTCTTC. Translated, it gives CASSQATSGPEQFF.

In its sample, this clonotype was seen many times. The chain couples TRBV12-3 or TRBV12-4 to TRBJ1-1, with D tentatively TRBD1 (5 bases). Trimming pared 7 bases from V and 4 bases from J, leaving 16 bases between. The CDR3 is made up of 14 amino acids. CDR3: CASNSQRGSTEAFF. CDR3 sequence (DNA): TGTGCCAGCAATTCCCAACGGGGGTCCACTGAAGCTTTCTTT.

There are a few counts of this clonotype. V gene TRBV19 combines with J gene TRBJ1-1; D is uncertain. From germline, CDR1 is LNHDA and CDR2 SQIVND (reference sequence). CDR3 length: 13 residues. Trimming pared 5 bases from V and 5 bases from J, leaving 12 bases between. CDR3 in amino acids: CASSVRGWTEAFF. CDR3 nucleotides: TGTGCCAGTAGTGTAAGAGGGTGGACTGAAGCTTTCTTT.

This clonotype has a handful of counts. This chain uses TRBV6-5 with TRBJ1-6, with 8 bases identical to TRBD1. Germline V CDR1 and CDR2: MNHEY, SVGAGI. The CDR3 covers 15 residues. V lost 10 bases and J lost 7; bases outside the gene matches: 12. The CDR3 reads CATSSTGQGNSPLHF. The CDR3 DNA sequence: TGTGCCACATCGTCGACCGGACAGGGCAATTCACCCCTCCACTTT.

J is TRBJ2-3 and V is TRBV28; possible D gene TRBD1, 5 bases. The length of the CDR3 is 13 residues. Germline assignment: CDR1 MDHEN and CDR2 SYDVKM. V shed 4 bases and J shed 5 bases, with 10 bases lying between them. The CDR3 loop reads CASSSRVGDTQYF. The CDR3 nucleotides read TGTGCCAGCAGTTCCAGGGTGGGAGATACGCAGTATTTT.

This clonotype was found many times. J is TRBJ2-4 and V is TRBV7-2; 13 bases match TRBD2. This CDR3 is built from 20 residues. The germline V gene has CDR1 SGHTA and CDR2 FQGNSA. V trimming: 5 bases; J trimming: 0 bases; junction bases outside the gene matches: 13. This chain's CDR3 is CASSPPSGTSGIIAKNIQYF. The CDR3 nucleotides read TGTGCCAGCAGCCCCCCGTCCGGGACTAGCGGGATAATAGCCAAAAACATTCAGTACTTC.

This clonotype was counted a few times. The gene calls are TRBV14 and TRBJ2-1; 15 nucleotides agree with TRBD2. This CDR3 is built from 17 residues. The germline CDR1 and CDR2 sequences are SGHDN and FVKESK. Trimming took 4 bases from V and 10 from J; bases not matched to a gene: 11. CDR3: CASSLLGLAGGPGEQFF. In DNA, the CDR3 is TGTGCCAGCAGCCTTCTTGGACTAGCGGGAGGGCCGGGGGAGCAGTTCTTC.

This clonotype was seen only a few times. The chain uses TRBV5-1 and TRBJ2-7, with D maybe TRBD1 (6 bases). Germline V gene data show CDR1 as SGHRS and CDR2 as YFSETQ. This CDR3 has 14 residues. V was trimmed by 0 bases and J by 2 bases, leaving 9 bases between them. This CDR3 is CASSLADRPYEQYF. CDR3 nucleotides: TGCGCCAGCAGCTTGGCGGACAGACCCTACGAGCAGTACTTC.

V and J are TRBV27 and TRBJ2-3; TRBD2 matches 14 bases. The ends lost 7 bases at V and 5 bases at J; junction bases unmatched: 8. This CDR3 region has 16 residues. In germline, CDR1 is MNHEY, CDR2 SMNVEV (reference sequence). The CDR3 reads CASKYSGTSGRDTQYF. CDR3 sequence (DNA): TGTGCCAGCAAATACTCCGGGACTAGCGGGAGAGATACGCAGTATTTT.

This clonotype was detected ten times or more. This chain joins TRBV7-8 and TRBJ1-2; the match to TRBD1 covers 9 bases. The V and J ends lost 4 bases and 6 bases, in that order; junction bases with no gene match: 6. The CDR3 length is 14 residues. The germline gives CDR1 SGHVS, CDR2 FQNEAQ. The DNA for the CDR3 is TGTGCCAGCAGCTCGACGACAGGGGGGCATGGCTACACCTTC. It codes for CASSSTTGGHGYTF. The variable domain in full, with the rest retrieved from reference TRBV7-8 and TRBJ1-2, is GAGVSQSPRYKVAKRGQDVALRCDPISGHVSLFWYQQALGQGPEFLTYFQNEAQLDKSGLPSDRFFAERPEGSVSTLKIQRTQQEDSAVYLCASSSTTGGHGYTFGSGTRLTVV.

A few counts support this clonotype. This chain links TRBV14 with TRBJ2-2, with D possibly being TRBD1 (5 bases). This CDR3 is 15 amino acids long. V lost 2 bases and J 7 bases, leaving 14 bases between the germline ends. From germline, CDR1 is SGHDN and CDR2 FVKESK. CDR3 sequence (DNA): TGTGCCAGCAGCCAAAGGGATCAGGGCATCGGGGAGCTGTTTTTT. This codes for CASSQRDQGIGELFF.

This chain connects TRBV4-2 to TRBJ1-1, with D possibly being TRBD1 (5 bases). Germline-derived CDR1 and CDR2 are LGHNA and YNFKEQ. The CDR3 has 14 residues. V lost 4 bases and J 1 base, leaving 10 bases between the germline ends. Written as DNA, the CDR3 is TGTGCCAGCAGCCCTCGACAGAGGAACACTGAAGCTTTCTTT. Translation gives CASSPRQRNTEAFF.